These T cell receptor beta chains were read from a single sample in a study of blood T cell repertoires in COVID-19. Generated by immunoSEQ multiplex PCR, the TCRdb table keeps only in-frame clones and is missing some. The sample holds roughly 130,000 clones; over 75% are singletons and the top ten take 16%. The sequencing sample was made of peripheral blood. These receptors originate from a man aged 55 to 69 with active or convalescent COVID-19. Each CDR3 is given with its conserved first and last residue.

j_call v_call cdr3_aa
TRBJ1-2 TRBV12-3/TRBV12-4 CASSFERSGYTF
TRBJ2-2 TRBV19 CASSPGMSATGELFF
TRBJ2-3 TRBV6-2/TRBV6-3 CASSYSSLAGVPDTQYF
TRBJ2-1 TRBV11-3 CASSGSGGRYNEQFF
TRBJ2-7 TRBV7-2 CASSPRRAGGPYEQYF
TRBJ1-5 TRBV7-9 CASSYGGTNQPQHF
TRBJ2-3 TRBV3-1/TRBV3-2 CASSTVGLAGGHTDTQYF
TRBJ2-4 TRBV23-1 CASSQSDHGTEISYIQYF
TRBJ2-1 TRBV6-9 CASSHRPSGRAQDEQFF
TRBJ2-5 TRBV29-1 CSVVEGGNPETQYF
TRBJ2-6 TRBV11-2 CASSLGLSGANVLTF
TRBJ2-1 TRBV5-1 CASSPGSGMVIF
TRBJ2-7 TRBV7-8 CASSLLGQGALYEQYF
TRBJ2-7 TRBV9 CASSISGSGGSYEQYF
TRBJ2-1 TRBV5-1 CASSTSAPAYNEQFF
TRBJ2-7 TRBV18 CASSPASGRGYEQYF
TRBJ1-1 TRBV21-1 CASSTPVPGEKAFF
TRBJ2-1 TRBV18 CASSPNIGGNEQFF
TRBJ1-2 TRBV12-3/TRBV12-4 CASSQGVYYGYTF
TRBJ2-2 TRBV21-1 CASSKAFTSGRYTGELFF
TRBJ1-1 TRBV5-6 CASSLLRIRNTEAFF
TRBJ2-3 TRBV7-9 CASSPGATRGKYF
TRBJ1-3 TRBV21-1 CASSKAGMTGGNTIYF
TRBJ1-1 TRBV27 CASSPRDRGPEAFF
TRBJ2-3 TRBV10-3 CAVRREGPTDTQYF
TRBJ1-6 TRBV6-5 CASRGTETYNSPLHF
TRBJ2-7 TRBV27 CASSWDSPREQYF
TRBJ2-5 TRBV9 CASSRAGDTQETQYF
TRBJ2-7 TRBV3-1/TRBV3-2 CASSQVAGVSEQYF
TRBJ2-7 TRBV6-2/TRBV6-3 CASSPGLAGSLEQYF
TRBJ2-7 TRBV7-9 CASNRWTGVEQYF
TRBJ1-1 TRBV5-5 CASSWDFPNTEAFF
TRBJ2-1 TRBV15 CATSRDSGGSNEQFF
TRBJ2-7 TRBV6-1 CASSERGYEQYF
TRBJ2-1 TRBV19 CASSRLAGGNNEQFF
TRBJ2-7 TRBV7-9 CASSSIGTSEYYEQYF
TRBJ2-4 TRBV3-1/TRBV3-2 CASSTGTRGYIQYF
TRBJ1-6 TRBV28 CASREQGANSPLHF
TRBJ2-7 TRBV21-1 CATKTGAGKHEQYF
TRBJ1-1 TRBV24-1 CATSLSGDTEAFF
TRBJ1-1 TRBV7-8 CASSSTQERTEAFF
TRBJ2-1 TRBV27 CASSFEYPLRYEQFF
TRBJ1-5 TRBV18 CASSPPQGTDQPQHF